The rows below give T cell receptor beta chains drawn from one sample of a study of CD8 T cells in ankylosing spondylitis. Each CDR3 protein is one row after TCRdb ran MiXCR on the 5' RACE reads. The table includes about 220,000 distinct CDR3 sequences, around 17% detected once. Sequenced input: blood, either unsorted or a sorted T cell fraction (not recorded which). These receptors all stem from a male donor with ankylosing spondylitis. Both conserved end residues are part of each CDR3. D genes are given only for firm matches. Some rows have no size entry. The others give once, few or many, or a class for an expanded clone.

j_call d_call clone_size v_call cdr3_aa cdr3_nt
TRBJ2-1 TRBD1 few TRBV12-3/TRBV12-4 CASSPRDSPLVDEQFF TGTGCCAGCAGCCCAAGGGACAGCCCCCTGGTCGATGAGCAGTTCTTC
TRBJ2-2 NA once TRBV6-1 CASRTVPHDNTGELFF TGTGCCAGCAGAACCGTACCACATGACAACACCGGGGAGCTGTTTTTT
TRBJ2-1 TRBD2 NA TRBV5-4 CASSLAEELAGTYNEQFF TGTGCCAGCAGCTTGGCCGAGGAACTAGCGGGGACTTACAATGAGCAGTTCTTC
TRBJ1-1 NA few TRBV7-9 CASSPVLGNTEAFF TGTGCCAGCAGCCCTGTTCTGGGGAACACTGAAGCTTTCTTT
TRBJ2-7 NA NA TRBV2 CASSEGERYEQYF TGTGCCAGCAGTGAAGGGGAAAGGTACGAGCAGTACTTC
TRBJ1-2 NA NA TRBV6-1 CASSEMTAGGYTF TGTGCCAGCAGTGAGATGACAGCTGGTGGCTACACCTTC
TRBJ2-2 NA NA TRBV30 CAWSVRSGELFF TGTGCCTGGAGTGTACGGTCCGGGGAGCTGTTTTTT
TRBJ2-7 NA once TRBV28 CASSPAAAYEQYF TGTGCCAGCAGTCCAGCGGCCGCCTACGAGCAGTACTTC
TRBJ2-1 TRBD1 NA TRBV7-9 CASSRRDRGLDEQFF TGTGCCAGCAGCCGCCGGGACAGGGGATTGGATGAGCAGTTCTTC
TRBJ1-2 NA NA TRBV5-8 CASSAWTASTGGYTF TGTGCCAGCAGCGCCTGGACGGCATCCACGGGTGGCTACACCTTC
TRBJ2-7 NA few TRBV3-1 CASSQVRAEQYF TGTGCCAGCAGCCAAGTCCGCGCGGAGCAGTACTTC
TRBJ2-3 NA NA TRBV5-1 CASSLDGLAYYTDTQYF TGCGCCAGCAGCTTGGATGGGTTAGCGTATTACACAGATACGCAGTATTTT
TRBJ2-3 NA NA TRBV5-6 CASSSTGWDTQYF TGTGCCAGCAGCTCAACAGGGTGGGATACGCAGTATTTT
TRBJ2-7 NA few TRBV7-9 CASSLANSFYEQYF TGTGCCAGCAGCTTAGCGAACAGTTTCTACGAGCAGTACTTC
TRBJ2-2 NA NA TRBV9 CASSSDGAGELFF TGTGCCAGCAGCTCAGACGGGGCCGGGGAGCTGTTTTTT
TRBJ1-6 NA few TRBV4-3 CASSQDSGPRNSPLHF TGCGCCAGCAGCCAAGATAGTGGACCCCGGAATTCACCCCTCCACTTT
TRBJ2-5 TRBD1 NA TRBV11-3 CASRDRDRQETQYF TGTGCCAGCAGGGACAGGGATCGACAAGAGACCCAGTACTTC
TRBJ2-1 TRBD2 many TRBV12-3/TRBV12-4 CASSGGGWNEQFF TGTGCCAGCAGCGGGGGAGGGTGGAATGAGCAGTTCTTC
TRBJ1-6 NA NA TRBV27 CASSLGTYANSPLHF TGTGCCAGCAGTTTGGGGACATACGCAAACTCACCCCTCCACTTT
TRBJ2-7 TRBD2 NA TRBV27 CASSLGAGGGEQYF TGTGCCAGCAGTTTGGGAGCGGGAGGCGGCGAGCAGTACTTC
TRBJ2-5 TRBD2 few TRBV20-1 CSALATSGAVETQYF TGCAGTGCCTTAGCGACTAGCGGGGCGGTTGAGACCCAGTACTTC
TRBJ1-1 NA NA TRBV30 CAWGPANTEAFF TGTGCCTGGGGACCGGCGAACACTGAAGCTTTCTTT
TRBJ2-3 NA few TRBV24-1 CATSEQTGDTQYF TGTGCCACCAGTGAGCAGACTGGAGATACGCAGTATTTT
TRBJ2-3 NA few TRBV4-1 CASSQAEARLSTDTQYF TGCGCCAGCAGCCAAGCCGAGGCCAGGCTGAGCACAGATACGCAGTATTTT
TRBJ1-1 NA NA TRBV7-9 CASSLVDSPEAFF TGTGCCAGCAGCTTAGTGGACAGTCCTGAAGCTTTCTTT
TRBJ2-7 TRBD2 NA TRBV27 CASSFILLAGEEQYF TGTGCCAGCAGTTTCATTCTCCTAGCGGGGGAAGAGCAGTACTTC
TRBJ2-7 TRBD2 many TRBV4-3 CASSQEVWGGAGYEQYF TGCGCCAGCAGCCAAGAAGTTTGGGGGGGAGCGGGGTACGAGCAGTACTTC
TRBJ1-6 NA NA TRBV15 CATSRGTGNSPLHF TGTGCCACCAGCAGAGGGACCGGTAATTCACCCCTCCACTTT
TRBJ2-3 NA few TRBV9 CASSVVSNPGGTDTQYF TGTGCCAGCAGCGTAGTCTCGAACCCGGGGGGCACAGATACGCAGTATTTT
TRBJ1-2 NA few TRBV10-2 CASSESGHNYGYTF TGCGCCAGCAGTGAGTCGGGACACAACTATGGCTACACCTTC
TRBJ1-3 NA NA TRBV11-2 CASSFWTLTGGNTIYF TGTGCCAGCAGCTTCTGGACACTTACGGGGGGAAACACCATATATTTT
TRBJ2-7 NA few TRBV7-9 CASSKTSLGDEQYF TGTGCCAGCAGCAAGACCAGCCTAGGAGACGAGCAGTACTTC
TRBJ1-5 NA many TRBV28 CASSLSGVGNQPQHF TGTGCCAGCAGTTTATCGGGGGTTGGCAATCAGCCCCAGCATTTT
TRBJ2-3 NA NA TRBV29-1 CSVEMDPDTQYF TGCAGCGTTGAAATGGATCCAGATACGCAGTATTTT
TRBJ2-2 NA NA TRBV4-3 CASSKQGNTGELFF TGCGCCAGCAGCAAGCAGGGAAACACCGGGGAGCTGTTTTTT
TRBJ2-7 TRBD2 few TRBV6-5 CASRLTRLAGGYEQYF TGTGCCAGCAGACTCACTCGACTAGCGGGAGGCTACGAGCAGTACTTC
TRBJ2-1 NA few TRBV10-3 CAISGAGRTYNEQFF TGTGCCATCAGTGGGGCGGGGCGCACCTACAATGAGCAGTTCTTC